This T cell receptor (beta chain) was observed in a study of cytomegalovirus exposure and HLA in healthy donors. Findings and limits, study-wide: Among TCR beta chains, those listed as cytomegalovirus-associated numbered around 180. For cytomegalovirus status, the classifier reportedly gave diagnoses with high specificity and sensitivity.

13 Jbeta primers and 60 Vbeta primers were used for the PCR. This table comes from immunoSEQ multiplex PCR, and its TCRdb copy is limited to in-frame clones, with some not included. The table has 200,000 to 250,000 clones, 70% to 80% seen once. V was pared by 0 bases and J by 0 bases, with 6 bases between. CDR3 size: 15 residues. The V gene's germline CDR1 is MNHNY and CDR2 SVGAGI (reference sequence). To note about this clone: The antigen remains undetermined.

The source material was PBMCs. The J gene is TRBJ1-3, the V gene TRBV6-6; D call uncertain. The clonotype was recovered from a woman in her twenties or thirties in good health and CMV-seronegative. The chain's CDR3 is CASSYSPGSGNTIYF. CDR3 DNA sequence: TGTGCCAGCAGTTACTCACCCGGCTCTGGAAACACCATATATTTT.